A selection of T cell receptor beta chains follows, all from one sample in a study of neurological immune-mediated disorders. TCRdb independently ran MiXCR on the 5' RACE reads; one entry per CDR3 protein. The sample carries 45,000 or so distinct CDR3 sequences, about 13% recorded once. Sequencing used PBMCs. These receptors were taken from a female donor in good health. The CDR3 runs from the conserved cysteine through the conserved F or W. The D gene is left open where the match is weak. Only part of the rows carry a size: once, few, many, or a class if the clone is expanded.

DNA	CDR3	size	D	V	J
TGTGCCAGCAGCCTCGCGGCAGGGTTTCCCTATGAGCAGTGCTTC	CASSLAAGFPYEQCF	once	.	TRBV7-2	TRBJ2-7
TGCGCCAGCAGTTTACAGGGTACTGAAGCTTTCTTT	CASSLQGTEAFF	many	.	TRBV5-1	TRBJ1-1
TGTGCCACCAGTGATCCGGGAGCCGGGGAGCTGTTTTTT	CATSDPGAGELFF	many	.	TRBV24-1	TRBJ2-2
TGTGCCAGCACCTTCTATGGAAACAATGAGCAGTTCTTC	CASTFYGNNEQFF	many	.	TRBV12-3/TRBV12-4	TRBJ2-1
TGTGCCAGCTCATCGCAACCGGGGGGACAAGAGACCCAGTACTTC	CASSSQPGGQETQYF	few	TRBD2	TRBV18	TRBJ2-5
TGTGCCACCAGCACGGGGACTAGCGGGAGGTGGGATACGCAGTATTTT	CATSTGTSGRWDTQYF	many	TRBD2	TRBV15	TRBJ2-3
TGTGCCAGCAGTTATCGGACAGCAAGCTCCTACGAGCAGTACTTC	CASSYRTASSYEQYF	many	.	TRBV6-6	TRBJ2-7
TGTGCCAGCCTGAGGGCCGGGACAGATACGCAGTATTTT	CASLRAGTDTQYF	many	.	TRBV6-5	TRBJ2-3
TGCAGTGCTAGACCCCCGACTAGCGGGGGCCTCCTCTCCTACAATGAGCAGTTCTTC	CSARPPTSGGLLSYNEQFF	many	TRBD2	TRBV20-1	TRBJ2-1
TGTGCCAGCAGTTTGGATGAGTACGGTGGCTACACCTTC	CASSLDEYGGYTF	many	.	TRBV28	TRBJ1-2
TGTGCCAGTAGTATCTCTGTGAACACTGAAGCTTTCTTT	CASSISVNTEAFF	.	.	TRBV19	TRBJ1-1
TGTGCCAGCACCGGGACAGGGGGCTTCGGACAGCCCCAGCATTTT	CASTGTGGFGQPQHF	many	TRBD1	TRBV2	TRBJ1-5
TGTGCCAGCAGCCAAGGAACCGTGGGGGTTTTCGGCTACACCTTC	CASSQGTVGVFGYTF	many	.	TRBV3-1	TRBJ1-2
TGTGCCAGCAGTCGACCACTACCCAACAGCGAGCAGTACTTC	CASSRPLPNSEQYF	many	.	TRBV3-1	TRBJ2-7
TGCAGTGCCTTAGAACCCGGAGGAGACACTGAAGCTTTCTTT	CSALEPGGDTEAFF	many	.	TRBV20-1	TRBJ1-1
TGCGCCAGCAGCTTGATGACTAGCGGGGCCGCCGGGCCCCAGTACTTC	CASSLMTSGAAGPQYF	many	TRBD2	TRBV5-1	TRBJ2-5
TGCGCCAGCAGCTTTGGGGGCCTGAACAATGAGCAGTTCTTC	CASSFGGLNNEQFF	many	.	TRBV5-1	TRBJ2-1
TGTGCCAGCAGTGAACAGGTGAATCAGCCCCAGCATTTT	CASSEQVNQPQHF	many	.	TRBV12-3/TRBV12-4	TRBJ1-5
TGCGCCAGCAGCTTGTGGGACAGGACAGATACGCAGTATTTT	CASSLWDRTDTQYF	.	TRBD1	TRBV5-1	TRBJ2-3
TGTGCCAGCAGCTTCCCGGTAACTTTGACATCCGAGCAGTACTTC	CASSFPVTLTSEQYF	many	.	TRBV5-5	TRBJ2-7
TGCGCCAGCAGCCCACCGGGACCCCAACCCAATGAGCAGTTCTTC	CASSPPGPQPNEQFF	many	.	TRBV5-1	TRBJ2-1
TGCAGCGTTGGAGGAGGACAGGGGGCTGGGACCCAGTACTTC	CSVGGGQGAGTQYF	many	TRBD1	TRBV29-1	TRBJ2-5
TGTGCCAGCAGTTACTCAAACGGCTACCCAGATACGCAGTATTTT	CASSYSNGYPDTQYF	many	.	TRBV6-5	TRBJ2-3
TGTGCCAGCAGCCAAGGGGGGACAGATACGCAGTATTTT	CASSQGGTDTQYF	many	.	TRBV7-2	TRBJ2-3
TGCGCCAGCAGCCGGAACAGAGATAATGAAAAACTGTTTTTT	CASSRNRDNEKLFF	many	.	TRBV5-1	TRBJ1-4
TGCGCCAGCAGCTTGGAGGGGACAGGGGCTGGAGGCTACACCTTC	CASSLEGTGAGGYTF	many	TRBD1	TRBV5-1	TRBJ1-2
TGTGCCAGCAGCCAAGCAACGGGTAGGGTCACAGATACGCAGTATTTT	CASSQATGRVTDTQYF	many	.	TRBV4-2	TRBJ2-3